One and the same sample provided the 8 T cell receptor beta chains below, sequenced in a study of blood T cell repertoires in COVID-19. Here immunoSEQ multiplex PCR was the method, and the copy in TCRdb shows in-frame clones only, minus some. This sample has about 220,000 clones, with 88% found just once. Material: PBMCs or T cells enriched from blood (not recorded which). The receptors were sampled from a woman aged 45 to 65 with acute COVID-19.

The chain has TRBV5-1 and TRBJ2-3; perhaps TRBD1 as D (6 bases). CDR3 size: 16 residues. Looked up from germline, CDR1 is SGHRS and CDR2 is YFSETQ. Deletions cut 3 bases from V and 0 bases from J, with 14 bases between. As DNA, the CDR3 is TGCGCCAGCAGCTACAAGACAGGAGCTAGCACAGATACGCAGTATTTT. Translation: CASSYKTGASTDTQYF.

V usage is TRBV5-6 and J usage is TRBJ2-2; 12 bases match TRBD2. V dropped 2 bases and J dropped 2; count of bases not matched to a gene: 4. The CDR3 runs 17 residues. Germline V gives CDR1 SGHDT, CDR2 YYEEEE. The CDR3 DNA follows: TGTGCCAGCAGCTTACGGACTAGCGGGACAAACACCGGGGAGCTGTTTTTT. This translates into CASSLRTSGTNTGELFF.

V is TRBV7-2 and J is TRBJ2-7; D remains unclear. The CDR3 has 17 residues. Germline V gene sequence: CDR1 SGHTA, CDR2 FQGNSA. The V end lost 3 bases, the J end lost 7 bases, and 25 bases lay between the germline ends. The CDR3 sequence is CASSLSGNGFFVLEQYF. The CDR3 nucleotides are TGTGCCAGCAGCTTGAGTGGAAACGGGTTCTTTGTTTTGGAGCAGTACTTC.

The table lists this clone with a count of one. This chain links TRBV5-4 with TRBJ2-7; TRBD1 matches 8 bases. The V segment lost 0 bases and the J segment 11 bases; nucleotides outside the gene matches: 4. Germline values: CDR1 SGHNT, CDR2 YYREEE (reference sequence). This CDR3 region has 12 residues. CDR3 in DNA: TGTGCCAGCAGCTTGGGACAGGGGATAAAGTACTTC. This sequence encodes CASSLGQGIKYF.

This chain links TRBV28 with TRBJ2-2; maybe TRBD2 (6 bases). The CDR3 is made up of 15 amino acids. V was clipped by 3 bases and J by 4 bases, with 12 bases between them. The germline V gene encodes CDR1 MDHEN and CDR2 SYDVKM. The CDR3 spells CASSLGGVTTGELFF. For the CDR3, the DNA is TGTGCCAGCAGTTTGGGGGGTGTGACCACCGGGGAGCTGTTTTTT.

This sequence joins TRBV7-9 and TRBJ1-6, with 8 bases aligning to TRBD1. Per the germline V gene, CDR1 is SEHNR and CDR2 is FQNEAQ (reference sequence). Germline trimming cut 5 bases from V and 9 bases from J; bases unmatched to any gene: 21. There are 19 residues in the CDR3. CDR3 sequence: CASSLGTGQDLADFSPLHF. The CDR3 region has the DNA TGTGCCAGCAGCCTCGGGACAGGACAGGACTTAGCGGATTTTTCACCCCTCCACTTT. The whole variable domain, remainder taken from reference TRBV7-9 and TRBJ1-6, is DTGVSQNPRHKITKRGQNVTFRCDPISEHNRLYWYRQTLGQGPEFLTYFQNEAQLEKSRLLSDRFSAERPKGSFSTLEIQRTEQGDSAMYLCASSLGTGQDLADFSPLHFGNGTRLTVT.

The chain carries TRBV18 and TRBJ2-3; 10 nucleotides agree with TRBD1. The CDR3 totals 15 residues. V shed 8 bases and J 3 bases; nucleotides not matched to a gene: 8. Germline assignment: CDR1 KGHSH and CDR2 LQKENI. CDR3 bases: TGTGCCAGCGTTACGGACAGGGGGGAAACAGATACGCAGTATTTT. Its translation: CASVTDRGETDTQYF.

This clone showed up just a few times. The chain has TRBV18 and TRBJ2-5; the match to TRBD2 covers 7 bases. The CDR3 is 16 amino acids. The V gene end was trimmed by 2 bases and the J gene end by 4 bases; junction bases not matched to a gene: 10. The germline gives CDR1 KGHSH, CDR2 LQKENI. The CDR3 reads CASSPSSGIRGETQYF. CDR3 DNA sequence: TGTGCCAGCTCACCATCGAGCGGGATTCGAGGAGAGACCCAGTACTTC.